Presented here are 10 T cell receptor beta chains from one specimen sequenced in a study of blood T cells in healthy people across ages (dated by TCRdb to the mid-2010s). Library prep was done by 5' RACE. Instrument on record: Illumina HiSeq 2500. The second PCR ran for about 6 to 12 cycles and used a J-beta primer mix along with a sample-barcoded 5' primer. TCRdb applied fastp at Q25 and MiXCR to the public reads, then kept only in-frame beta chains. One record per CDR3 amino acid sequence lists the most common genes and DNA. For this sample there are approximately 900,000 distinct CDR3 sequences; roughly 50% appear just once. Over 10% of the sample is in the top ten clones. The material sequenced was blood. The receptors originated from a man younger than 40 in good health.

About this clonotype itself: The junction differs from germline at one of its ends, possibly a read error. The genes are TRBV28 and TRBJ1-5; no clear D. CDR3 length equals 14 residues. Germline CDR1 reads MDHEN; CDR2 reads SYDVKM. CDR3: CASSYLMGNRPQHF. In DNA, the CDR3 is TGTGCCAGCAGTTACCTTATGGGCAATCGGCCCCAGCATTTT.

In this sample, this clonotype turned up once. The chain uses TRBV3-1 and TRBJ2-7; D call uncertain. Matching the DNA end better, TRBJ2-5 makes the J call doubtful. Germline CDR1 reads LGHDT; CDR2 reads YNNKEL (reference sequence). The CDR3 contains 16 residues. CDR3 in DNA: TGTGCCAGCAGCCAAGATTTGTCCGTCGGGTTGGAGACCCAGTACTTC. Protein: CASSQDLSVGLETQYF.

This clonotype occurred many times. At one end, the junction sequence differs from germline, possibly due to a read error. The genes are TRBV7-2 and TRBJ2-5; maybe TRBD2 (6 bases). Germline V gives CDR1 SGHTA, CDR2 FQGNSA. The CDR3 runs to 12 residues. CDR3 sequence (DNA): TGTGCCAGCAGTTTAGCGGCGGAGACCCAGTACTTC. The encoded protein is CASSLAAETQYF.

This sequence joins TRBV6-6 and TRBJ1-2; D is undetermined. The CDR3 length is 13 residues. Per the germline V gene, CDR1 is MNHNY and CDR2 is SVGAGI (reference sequence). V lost 2 bases to trimming and J lost 5 bases, with 9 bases between them. CDR3 in DNA: TGTGCCAGCAGTTACCGTGTTGAATATGGCTACACCTTC. Its translation is CASSYRVEYGYTF.

This chain's CDR3 is CASSPRDRGNIQYF. The DNA of the CDR3 is TGTGCCAGCAGCCCACGGGACAGGGGGAACATTCAGTACTTC. The chain joins TRBV3-1 to TRBJ2-4, with 11 bases aligning to TRBD1. Germline V gene sequence: CDR1 LGHDT, CDR2 YNNKEL (reference sequence). This CDR3 spans 14 amino acids. V shed 4 bases and J 7 bases; nucleotides not matched to a gene: 3.

The chain links TRBV6-2 or TRBV6-3 to TRBJ2-1; 9 bases agree with TRBD2. The J call could be wrong; TRBJ2-7 is a better fit for the DNA end. Germline V gene data show CDR1 as MNHEY and CDR2 as SVGEGT. The length of the CDR3 is 17 residues. The CDR3 loop reads CASSYSRLAVSYNEQYF. CDR3 bases: TGTGCCAGCAGTTACTCGCGACTAGCGGTCTCCTACAATGAGCAGTACTTC.

The V and J genes are TRBV28 and TRBJ1-5; D unclear. Per the germline V gene, CDR1 is MDHEN and CDR2 is SYDVKM. The length of the CDR3 is 14 residues. V lost 3 bases and J lost 0, with 6 bases in between. The CDR3 sequence is CASSLDLSNQPQHF. The CDR3, as DNA: TGTGCCAGCAGTTTGGACCTTAGCAATCAGCCCCAGCATTTT.

This rearrangement joins TRBV29-1 to TRBJ2-7, with D possibly TRBD2 on 5 matching bases. Trimming removed 3 bases at V and 2 bases at J, with 8 bases between. CDR3 size: 12 residues. Germline V gene sequence: CDR1 SQVTM, CDR2 ANQGSEA. CDR3 amino acids: CSVEEEPYEQYF. The CDR3 bases are TGCAGCGTTGAGGAGGAACCCTACGAGCAGTACTTC.

The gene calls are TRBV18 and TRBJ1-5; perhaps TRBD1 as D (5 bases). The V and J ends lost 6 bases and 4 bases respectively, with 19 bases between them. Germline loops: CDR1 KGHSH, CDR2 LQKENI. This CDR3 has 16 amino acids. In nucleotides, the CDR3 is TGTGCCAGCTCCCGGGACCGAGTCAGCCTTAATCAGCCCCAGCATTTT. This sequence encodes CASSRDRVSLNQPQHF.

V usage is TRBV6-5 and J usage is TRBJ1-1; TRBD1 agrees at 7 bases. The CDR3 covers 12 residues. Germline V gene sequence: CDR1 MNHEY, CDR2 SVGAGI. V was pared by 6 bases and J by 8 bases, with 6 bases of the junction left unmatched. CDR3 sequence (DNA): TGTGCCAGCAGGTCGACAGGGTCCGAAGCTTTCTTT. This codes for CASRSTGSEAFF.